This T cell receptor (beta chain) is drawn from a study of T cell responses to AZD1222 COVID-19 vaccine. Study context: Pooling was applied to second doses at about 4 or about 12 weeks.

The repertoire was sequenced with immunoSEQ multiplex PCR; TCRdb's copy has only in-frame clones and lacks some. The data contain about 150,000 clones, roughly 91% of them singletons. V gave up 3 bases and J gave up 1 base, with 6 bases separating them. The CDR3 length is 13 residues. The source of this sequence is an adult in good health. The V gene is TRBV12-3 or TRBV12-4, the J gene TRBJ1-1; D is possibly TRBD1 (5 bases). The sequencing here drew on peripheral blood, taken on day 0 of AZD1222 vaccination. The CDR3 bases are TGTGCCAGCAGTTTTCAGGGGAACACTGAAGCTTTCTTT. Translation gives CASSFQGNTEAFF.